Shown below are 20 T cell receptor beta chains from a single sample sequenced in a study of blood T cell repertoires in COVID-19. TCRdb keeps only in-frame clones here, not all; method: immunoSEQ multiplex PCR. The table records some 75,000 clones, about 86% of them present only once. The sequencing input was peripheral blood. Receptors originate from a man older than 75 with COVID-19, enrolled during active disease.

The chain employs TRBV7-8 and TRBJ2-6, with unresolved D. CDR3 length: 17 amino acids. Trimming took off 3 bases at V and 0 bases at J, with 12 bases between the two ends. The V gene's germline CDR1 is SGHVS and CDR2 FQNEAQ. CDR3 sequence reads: CASSLRLPYSGANVLTF. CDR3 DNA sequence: TGTGCCAGCAGCTTGAGGTTGCCATACTCTGGGGCCAACGTCCTGACTTTC. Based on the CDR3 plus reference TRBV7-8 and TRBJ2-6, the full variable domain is GAGVSQSPRYKVAKRGQDVALRCDPISGHVSLFWYQQALGQGPEFLTYFQNEAQLDKSGLPSDRFFAERPEGSVSTLKIQRTQQEDSAVYLCASSLRLPYSGANVLTFGAGSRLTVL.

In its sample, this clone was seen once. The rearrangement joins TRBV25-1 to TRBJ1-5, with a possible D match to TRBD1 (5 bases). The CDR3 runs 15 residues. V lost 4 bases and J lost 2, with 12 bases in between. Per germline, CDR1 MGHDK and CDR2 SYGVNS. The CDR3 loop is CASSVDSIGNQPQHF. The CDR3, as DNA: TGTGCCAGCAGTGTCGACAGTATAGGCAATCAGCCCCAGCATTTT.

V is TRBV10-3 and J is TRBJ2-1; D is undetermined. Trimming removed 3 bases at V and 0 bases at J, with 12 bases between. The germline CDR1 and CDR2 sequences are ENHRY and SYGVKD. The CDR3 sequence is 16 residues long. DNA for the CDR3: TGTGCCATCAGTGATTATGAACTAAGCTCCTACAATGAGCAGTTCTTC. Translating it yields CAISDYELSSYNEQFF.

CDR3 DNA: TGCGCCAGCAGCCAAGGGACAGGGAGCTATGGCTACACCTTC. Amino acid sequence: CASSQGTGSYGYTF. The chain couples TRBV4-3 to TRBJ1-2; 8 bases match TRBD1. Germline values: CDR1 LGHNA, CDR2 YSLEER. The CDR3 runs to 14 residues. The V and J ends lost 1 base and 4 bases, in that order; junction bases with no gene match: 2.

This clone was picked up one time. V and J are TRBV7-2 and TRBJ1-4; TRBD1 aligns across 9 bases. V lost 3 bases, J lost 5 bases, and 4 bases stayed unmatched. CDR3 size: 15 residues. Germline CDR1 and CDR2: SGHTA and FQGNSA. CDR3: CASSFHGTGNEKLFF. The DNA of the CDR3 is TGTGCCAGCAGCTTCCATGGGACAGGGAATGAAAAACTGTTTTTT.

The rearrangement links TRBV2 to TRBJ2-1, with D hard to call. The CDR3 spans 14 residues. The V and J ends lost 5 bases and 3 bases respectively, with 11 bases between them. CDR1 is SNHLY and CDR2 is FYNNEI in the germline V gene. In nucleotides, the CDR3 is TGTGCCAGCAGTTCGACACGGAACTACAATGAGCAGTTCTTC. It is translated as CASSSTRNYNEQFF.

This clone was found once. DNA for the CDR3: TGCGCCAGCAGCTTGGCAGGGGGCCCGAACACTGAAGCTTTCTTT. It codes for CASSLAGGPNTEAFF. This chain uses TRBV5-1 with TRBJ1-1; 8 nucleotides match TRBD1. This CDR3 contains 15 residues. Germline CDR1 reads SGHRS; CDR2 reads YFSETQ. Germline trimming cut 0 bases from V and 1 base from J; bases unmatched to any gene: 2.

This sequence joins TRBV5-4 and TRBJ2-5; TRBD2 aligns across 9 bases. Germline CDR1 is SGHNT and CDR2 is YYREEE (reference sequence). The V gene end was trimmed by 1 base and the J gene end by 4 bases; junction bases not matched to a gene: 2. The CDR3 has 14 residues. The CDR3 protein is CASSLPAGGETQYF. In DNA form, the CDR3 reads TGTGCCAGCAGCTTGCCAGCGGGGGGAGAGACCCAGTACTTC.

The DNA of the CDR3 is TGTGCCAGCAGTTTATCCACCGGGACAGGGCCCTACGAGCAGTACTTC. It codes for CASSLSTGTGPYEQYF. The rearrangement uses TRBV28 and TRBJ2-7, with TRBD1 matching 9 bases. Losses at the gene ends were 1 base for V and 2 bases for J; bases not matched to a gene: 6. This CDR3 contains 16 residues. Germline loops: CDR1 MDHEN, CDR2 SYDVKM. The variable domain in full, completed from reference TRBV28 and TRBJ2-7, reads DVKVTQSSRYLVKRTGEKVFLECVQDMDHENMFWYRQDPGLGLRLIYFSYDVKMKEKGDIPEGYSVSREKKERFSLILESASTNQTSMYLCASSLSTGTGPYEQYFGPGTRLTVT.

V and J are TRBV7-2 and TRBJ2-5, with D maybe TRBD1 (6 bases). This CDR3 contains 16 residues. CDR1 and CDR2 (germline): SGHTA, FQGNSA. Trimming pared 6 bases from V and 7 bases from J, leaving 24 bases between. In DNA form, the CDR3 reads TGTGCCAGCAGTTCTCATACAGGGAACTCCTTGGGGACCCAGTACTTC. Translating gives CASSSHTGNSLGTQYF. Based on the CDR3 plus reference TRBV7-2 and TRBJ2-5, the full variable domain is GAGVSQSPSNKVTEKGKDVELRCDPISGHTALYWYRQSLGQGLEFLIYFQGNSAPDKSGLPSDRFSAERTGGSVSTLTIQRTQQEDSAVYLCASSSHTGNSLGTQYFGPGTRLLVL.

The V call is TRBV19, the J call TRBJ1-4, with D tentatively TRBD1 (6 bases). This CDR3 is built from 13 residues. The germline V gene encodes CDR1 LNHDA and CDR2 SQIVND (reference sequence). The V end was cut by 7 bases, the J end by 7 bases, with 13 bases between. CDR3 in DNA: TGTGCCAGTACAGGGGATTACGGTGAAAAACTGTTTTTT. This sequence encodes CASTGDYGEKLFF.

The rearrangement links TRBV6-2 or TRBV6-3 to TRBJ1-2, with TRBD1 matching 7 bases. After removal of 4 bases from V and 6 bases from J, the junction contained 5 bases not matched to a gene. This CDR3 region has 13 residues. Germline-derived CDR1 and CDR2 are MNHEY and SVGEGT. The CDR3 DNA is TGTGCCAGCAGTTGGACCGGACAGGATGGCTACACCTTC. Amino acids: CASSWTGQDGYTF.

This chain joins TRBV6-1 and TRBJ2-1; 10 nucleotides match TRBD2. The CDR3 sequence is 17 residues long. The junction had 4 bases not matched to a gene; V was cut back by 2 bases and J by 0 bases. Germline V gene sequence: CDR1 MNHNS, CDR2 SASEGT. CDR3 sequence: CASSETGTSVSYNEQFF. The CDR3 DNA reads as TGTGCCAGCAGTGAAACCGGGACTAGCGTCTCCTACAATGAGCAGTTCTTC.

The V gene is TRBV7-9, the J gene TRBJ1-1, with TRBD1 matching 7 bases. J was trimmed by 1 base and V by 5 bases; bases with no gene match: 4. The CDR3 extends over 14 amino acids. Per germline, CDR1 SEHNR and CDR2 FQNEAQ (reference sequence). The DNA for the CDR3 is TGTGCCAGCAGCCCGCGGACAGGGAACACTGAAGCTTTCTTT. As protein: CASSPRTGNTEAFF.

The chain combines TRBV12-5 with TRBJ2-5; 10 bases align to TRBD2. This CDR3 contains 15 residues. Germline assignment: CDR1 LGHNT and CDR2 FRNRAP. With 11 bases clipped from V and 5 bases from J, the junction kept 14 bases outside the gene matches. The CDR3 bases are TGTGCTCTCCCTCAGGGCCTAGCGGGGGTGGAGACCCAGTACTTC. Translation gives CALPQGLAGVETQYF. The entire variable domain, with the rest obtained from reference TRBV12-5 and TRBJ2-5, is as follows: DARVTQTPRHKVTEMGQEVTMRCQPILGHNTVFWYRQTMMQGLELLAYFRNRAPLDDSGMPKDRFSAEMPDATLATLKIQPSEPRDSAVYFCALPQGLAGVETQYFGPGTRLLVL.

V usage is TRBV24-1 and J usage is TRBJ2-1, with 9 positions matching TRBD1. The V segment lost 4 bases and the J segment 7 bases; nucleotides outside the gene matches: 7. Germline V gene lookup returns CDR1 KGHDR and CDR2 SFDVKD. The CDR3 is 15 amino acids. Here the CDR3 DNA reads TGTGCCACCAGTGACACGGGACAGGGAAAGAATGAGCAGTTCTTC. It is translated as CATSDTGQGKNEQFF.

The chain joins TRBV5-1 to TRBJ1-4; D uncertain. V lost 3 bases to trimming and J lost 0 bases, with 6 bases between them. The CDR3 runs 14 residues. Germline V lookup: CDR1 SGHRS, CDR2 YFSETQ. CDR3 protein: CASSYGSTNEKLFF. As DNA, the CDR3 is TGCGCCAGCAGCTACGGTTCAACTAATGAAAAACTGTTTTTT. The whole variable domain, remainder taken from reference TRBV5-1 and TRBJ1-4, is KAGVTQTPRYLIKTRGQQVTLSCSPISGHRSVSWYQQTPGQGLQFLFEYFSETQRNKGNFPGRFSGRQFSNSRSEMNVSTLELGDSALYLCASSYGSTNEKLFFGSGTQLSVL.

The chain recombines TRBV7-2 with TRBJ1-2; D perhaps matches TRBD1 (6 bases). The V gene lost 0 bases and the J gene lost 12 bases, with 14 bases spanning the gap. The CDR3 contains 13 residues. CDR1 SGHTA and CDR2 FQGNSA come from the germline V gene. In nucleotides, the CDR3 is TGTGCCAGCAGCTTAGCCCACAGGGACGGGGACACCTTC. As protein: CASSLAHRDGDTF.

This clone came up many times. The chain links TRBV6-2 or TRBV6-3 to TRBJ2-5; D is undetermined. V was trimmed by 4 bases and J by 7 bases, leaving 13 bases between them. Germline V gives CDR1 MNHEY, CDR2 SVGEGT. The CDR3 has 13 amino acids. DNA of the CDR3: TGTGCCAGCAGTTTATGGAGATCGGGGACCCAGTACTTC. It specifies CASSLWRSGTQYF.

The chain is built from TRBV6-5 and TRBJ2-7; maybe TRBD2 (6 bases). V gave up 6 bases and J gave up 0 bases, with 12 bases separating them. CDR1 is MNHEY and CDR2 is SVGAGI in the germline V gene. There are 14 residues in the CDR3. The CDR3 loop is CASRAGGTSYEQYF. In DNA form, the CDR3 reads TGTGCCAGCAGGGCTGGGGGGACCTCCTACGAGCAGTACTTC.